This T cell receptor (beta chain) was sequenced for a study of beta chain features in type 1 diabetes. Whole-study context: All of the samples together had 95 million to 140 million sorted cells examined. General study findings and limits: Patients' naive, central memory and Treg TCRB repertoires seemed closer to one another than those of healthy donors.

Note on this clone: The antigen is unknown.

cDNA synthesis used the whole RNA isolate, giving expressed TCRB sequences. Mean read depth for stem cell-like memory T cell samples was about 1 million reads. Clones were sequenced by immunoSEQ multiplex PCR, and TCRdb holds only the in-frame ones, with some missing. Here the sample spans approximately 100,000 clones, approximately 37% being singletons. This TCR came from a woman younger than 30 in good health. The specimen sequenced was stem cell memory CD4+ T cells from blood.

CDR3 sequence reads: CASSFTTGTYEQYF. Here the CDR3 DNA reads TGCGCCAGCAGCTTTACGACAGGAACCTACGAGCAGTACTTC. The V and J genes are TRBV5-1 and TRBJ2-5; D may be TRBD1 (6 bases). The end of the DNA fits TRBJ2-7 better, so the J call may be wrong. The germline V gene has CDR1 SGHRS and CDR2 YFSETQ. The CDR3 is 14 amino acids.